The rows below give T cell receptor beta chains drawn from one sample of a study of T-cell reconstitution after alpha-beta-depleted transplantation in children. TCRdb independently ran MiXCR on the PCR reads; one entry per CDR3 protein. The table shows approximately 800,000 distinct CDR3 sequences, with approximately 15% occurring only once. Material: PBMCs, mostly from graft donor cells, obtained 360 days after TCRalphabeta/CD19-depleted stem cell transplant. All receptors derive from a male patient younger than 18 who had a stem cell transplant for acute lymphoblastic leukemia, so the T cells may come from the graft donor. Each CDR3 is given with its conserved first and last residue. Fields, in order: V gene, clone size, J gene, D gene, CDR3 protein, CDR3 DNA. The D gene is left open where the match is weak. Size is omitted from some rows. Given values are once, few, many or a class for expanded clones.

>TRBV9|few|TRBJ2-3|-
CASSVGSPVSTDTQYF
TGTGCCAGCAGCGTAGGGTCCCCGGTAAGCACAGATACGCAGTATTTT
>TRBV12-3/TRBV12-4|-|TRBJ1-1|-
CASSQGRGFEAFF
TGTGCCAGCAGCCAGGGAAGGGGGTTTGAAGCTTTCTTT
>TRBV7-9|-|TRBJ1-5|TRBD1
CASSLKGTGRDQPQHF
TGTGCCAGCAGCTTAAAGGGGACAGGGAGGGATCAGCCCCAGCATTTT
>TRBV14|-|TRBJ2-3|-
CASSQDRWGTDTQYF
TGTGCCAGCAGCCAAGATCGGTGGGGCACAGATACGCAGTATTTT
>TRBV7-8|many|TRBJ2-2|-
CASSLGQPNTGELFF
TGTGCCAGCAGCTTAGGACAACCGAACACCGGGGAGCTGTTTTTT
>TRBV6-5|many|TRBJ2-3|-
CASSYSSVWPPTDTQYF
TGTGCCAGCAGTTACTCGTCGGTTTGGCCCCCCACAGATACGCAGTATTTT
>TRBV29-1|few|TRBJ2-5|-
CSVGDRALQETQYF
TGCAGCGTGGGGGACCGAGCCCTCCAAGAGACCCAGTACTTC
>TRBV7-3|-|TRBJ2-3|-
CASSRTGTSTDTQYF
TGTGCCAGCAGTCGCACAGGGACGAGCACAGATACGCAGTATTTT
>TRBV4-2|-|TRBJ1-2|-
CASSLRRDRDYGYTF
TGTGCCAGCAGCCTTAGAAGGGACCGAGACTATGGCTACACCTTC
>TRBV27|many|TRBJ2-7|TRBD1
CASSSPGTGSYEQYF
TGTGCCAGCAGTTCCCCCGGGACAGGGTCCTACGAGCAGTACTTC
>TRBV7-9|few|TRBJ2-1|TRBD2
CASSHRLAADNEQFF
TGTGCCAGCAGTCACAGACTAGCGGCAGACAATGAGCAGTTCTTC
>TRBV7-9|few|TRBJ2-3|-
CASNKFGYTDTQYF
TGTGCCAGCAACAAGTTCGGGTACACAGATACGCAGTATTTT
>TRBV4-2|few|TRBJ2-7|TRBD2
CASSQIISGSSYEQYF
TGTGCCAGCAGCCAAATAATTAGCGGGAGTTCCTACGAGCAGTACTTC
>TRBV12-3/TRBV12-4|few|TRBJ1-2|-
CASSLDVEGYTF
TGTGCCAGCAGTTTGGATGTCGAGGGCTACACCTTC
>TRBV6-1|-|TRBJ2-7|-
CASRWPRYEQYF
TGTGCCAGCAGGTGGCCACGGTACGAGCAGTACTTC
>TRBV4-1|few|TRBJ2-7|-
CASSRGNRYSYEQYF
TGCGCCAGCAGCCGGGGGAACCGCTACTCCTACGAGCAGTACTTC
>TRBV5-1|-|TRBJ2-1|-
CASSMGGRASYHNEQFF
TGCGCCAGCAGCATGGGGGGTAGGGCTAGTTACCACAATGAGCAGTTCTTC
>TRBV7-6|few|TRBJ2-7|TRBD1
CASSKTGGPGEQYF
TGTGCCAGCAGCAAAACAGGGGGCCCAGGAGAGCAGTACTTC
>TRBV11-2|-|TRBJ2-3|-
CASSLRARPDTQYF
TGTGCCAGCAGCTTAAGGGCCCGGCCAGATACGCAGTATTTT
>TRBV7-2|few|TRBJ2-6|-
CASKRDSGANVLTF
TGTGCCAGCAAGCGGGACAGTGGGGCCAACGTCCTGACTTTC
>TRBV11-2|few|TRBJ2-3|TRBD2
CASSLTGTSGRAGTDTQYF
TGTGCCAGCAGCTTAACAGGGACTAGCGGGAGGGCCGGAACAGATACGCAGTATTTT
>TRBV12-3/TRBV12-4|many|TRBJ1-5|-
CASSLGTGRNQPQHF
TGTGCCAGCAGTCTTGGAACTGGGCGCAATCAGCCCCAGCATTTT
>TRBV20-1|few|TRBJ2-7|-
CSALLGAYSYEQYF
TGCAGTGCTCTCCTGGGGGCTTACTCCTACGAGCAGTACTTC
>TRBV28|many|TRBJ2-1|TRBD2
CASSQAGGEQFF
TGTGCCAGCAGCCAAGCGGGAGGTGAGCAGTTCTTC
>TRBV5-1|-|TRBJ1-2|TRBD1
CASSDSGTGYGYTF
TGCGCCAGCAGCGATTCCGGGACAGGGTATGGCTACACCTTC
>TRBV29-1|-|TRBJ2-2|TRBD2
CSFRGLAGAGELFF
TGCAGCTTCCGGGGACTAGCGGGAGCCGGGGAGCTGTTTTTT
>TRBV11-3|many|TRBJ2-1|TRBD2
CASSLPTTSGAYNEQFF
TGTGCCAGCAGCTTACCCACGACTAGCGGGGCATACAATGAGCAGTTCTTC
>TRBV11-2|few|TRBJ1-6|-
CASSFASTPYYSPLHF
TGTGCCAGCAGCTTTGCGTCGACACCTTATTATTCACCCCTCCACTTT
>TRBV2|few|TRBJ2-5|-
CASSAGTYQETQYF
TGTGCCAGCAGTGCCGGGACATACCAAGAGACCCAGTACTTC
>TRBV7-9|few|TRBJ2-1|TRBD2
CASSLTPGASGIDEQFF
TGTGCCAGCAGCTTAACTCCCGGGGCTAGCGGGATCGATGAGCAGTTCTTC
>TRBV20-1|many|TRBJ2-3|TRBD2
CSASGRLAGPDTQYF
TGCAGTGCTAGTGGGCGGCTAGCGGGGCCGGATACGCAGTATTTT
>TRBV7-3|-|TRBJ2-3|-
CASSLTRGGRDTQYF
TGTGCCAGCAGCTTAACGAGGGGGGGGCGGGATACGCAGTATTTT
>TRBV11-2|few|TRBJ2-3|-
CASSLDRPSDTQYF
TGTGCCAGCAGCTTAGATCGTCCTAGCGATACGCAGTATTTT
>TRBV20-1|-|TRBJ2-7|-
CSARVANEQYF
TGCAGTGCTAGAGTTGCTAATGAGCAGTACTTC
>TRBV27|many|TRBJ2-7|TRBD2
CASSFLSGRPLEQYF
TGTGCCAGCAGTTTCCTTAGCGGGAGACCTCTCGAGCAGTACTTC
>TRBV4-1|few|TRBJ1-2|TRBD1
CASSPAVTGDYGYTF
TGCGCCAGCAGCCCTGCGGTCACAGGGGACTATGGCTACACCTTC
>TRBV5-6|few|TRBJ1-2|TRBD1
CASSGNRDSKNYGYTF
TGTGCCAGCAGCGGAAACCGGGACAGCAAAAACTATGGCTACACCTTC
>TRBV27|few|TRBJ2-2|TRBD2
CASSLSAGGGTGELFF
TGTGCCAGCAGTTTGAGTGCGGGAGGGGGGACCGGGGAGCTGTTTTTT
>TRBV19|-|TRBJ1-1|-
CASSWVQNTEAFF
TGTGCCAGTAGTTGGGTACAGAACACTGAAGCTTTCTTT
>TRBV5-1|-|TRBJ2-3|TRBD2
CASSPSGTSGRTDTQYF
TGCGCCAGCAGCCCCTCCGGGACTAGCGGGAGAACAGATACGCAGTATTTT
>TRBV20-1|few|TRBJ2-1|-
CSAKGRGASYNEQFF
TGCAGTGCTAAAGGACGCGGAGCTTCCTACAATGAGCAGTTCTTC
>TRBV20-1|many|TRBJ1-1|-
CSAPTGNTEAFF
TGCAGTGCGCCGACAGGGAACACTGAAGCTTTCTTT
>TRBV5-1|-|TRBJ2-3|-
CASSLLAEASTDTQYF
TGCGCCAGCAGCTTGTTGGCCGAAGCGAGCACAGATACGCAGTATTTT
>TRBV12-3/TRBV12-4|few|TRBJ1-5|-
CASSLNTLYQPQHF
TGTGCCAGCAGCCTGAATACGTTGTATCAGCCCCAGCATTTT
>TRBV7-9|many|TRBJ1-1|-
CASSLGRDPNTEAFF
TGTGCCAGCAGCTTAGGGAGGGACCCGAACACTGAAGCTTTCTTT
>TRBV5-1|-|TRBJ2-1|-
CASSYNREQFF
TGCGCCAGCAGCTATAACAGGGAGCAGTTCTTC
>TRBV2|-|TRBJ2-7|-
CASSEQTAEQYF
TGTGCCAGCAGTGAACAGACGGCTGAGCAGTACTTC
>TRBV12-3/TRBV12-4|-|TRBJ2-1|-
CASSRPNNEQFF
TGTGCCAGCAGTCGACCCAACAATGAGCAGTTCTTC
>TRBV29-1|-|TRBJ2-7|TRBD1
CSGGTGSSYEQYF
TGCAGCGGAGGGACAGGGAGCTCCTACGAGCAGTACTTC
>TRBV3-1|few|TRBJ2-2|TRBD2
CASSRVAGALTGELFF
TGTGCCAGCAGCCGAGTAGCGGGAGCACTCACCGGGGAGCTGTTTTTT
>TRBV11-1|few|TRBJ2-6|TRBD1
CASSLARTGPLSGANVLTF
TGTGCCAGCAGCTTAGCCCGGACAGGGCCCCTCTCTGGGGCCAACGTCCTGACTTTC
>TRBV7-9|few|TRBJ2-2|TRBD1
CASRGGRRTGINTGELFF
TGTGCCAGCCGCGGTGGAAGACGGACAGGGATAAACACCGGGGAGCTGTTTTTT
>TRBV4-1|few|TRBJ1-4|TRBD1
CASSQEKGASNEKLFF
TGCGCCAGCAGCCAAGAAAAGGGGGCATCCAATGAAAAACTGTTTTTT
>TRBV7-9|few|TRBJ1-5|-
CASSFKGGNQPQHF
TGTGCCAGCAGCTTTAAGGGCGGCAATCAGCCCCAGCATTTT